This is a list of T cell receptor beta chains from one sample in a study of blood T cell repertoires in COVID-19. The data were produced by immunoSEQ multiplex PCR, yet TCRdb's version contains in-frame clones alone and is incomplete. The top ten clones hold around 2.5% of a sample with under 350,000 clones, around 90% of them seen once. Sequenced input: PBMCs or T cells enriched from blood (not recorded which). The receptors stem from a man in his 60s who had recovered from COVID-19. Each CDR3 is given with its conserved first and last residue. The D gene is left open where the match is weak. Only some rows state a clone size, as once, few, many or a class for expanded clones.

TRBD2,TRBV6-5,TRBJ2-1,NA,TGTGCCAGCAAAGGCGGGAGTGGTAATGAGCAGTTCTTC,CASKGGSGNEQFF
NA,TRBV5-4,TRBJ2-2,NA,TGTGCCAGCAGCTTGGCCAGGGTAAACGGGGAGCTGTTTTTT,CASSLARVNGELFF
TRBD1,TRBV6-5,TRBJ1-5,NA,TGTGCCAGCATAGGGACAGGTTGGAATCAGCCCCAGCATTTT,CASIGTGWNQPQHF
TRBD2,TRBV7-2,TRBJ2-1,NA,TGTGCCAGCAGCAAACCGGGAGGGGGGCCGTACAATGAGCAGTTCTTC,CASSKPGGGPYNEQFF
NA,TRBV12-3/TRBV12-4,TRBJ1-2,NA,TGTGCCAGCAGTTTAGGGTCTACCTATGGCTACACCTTC,CASSLGSTYGYTF
NA,TRBV3-1/TRBV3-2,TRBJ1-6,NA,TGTGCCAGCTTTAGCGGGGGTAATTCACCCCTCCACTTT,CASFSGGNSPLHF
NA,TRBV5-4,TRBJ1-4,NA,TGTGCCAGCAGCCCCAGGGGCGCCGATAATGAAAAACTGTTTTTT,CASSPRGADNEKLFF
NA,TRBV5-1,TRBJ1-2,few,TGCGCCAGCAGCTTGAATATACAGGGTAACGGCTACACCTTC,CASSLNIQGNGYTF
NA,TRBV11-3,TRBJ1-1,NA,TGTGCCAGCAGCCGACACCGGAACACTGAAGCTTTCTTT,CASSRHRNTEAFF
TRBD1,TRBV7-2,TRBJ1-5,NA,TGTGCCAGCAGCTCGCGGACAGGAAGAATCAATCAGCCCCAGCATTTT,CASSSRTGRINQPQHF
NA,TRBV2,TRBJ1-2,NA,TGTGCCAGCGGGTCAGGTTATGGCTACACCTTC,CASGSGYGYTF
TRBD2,TRBV5-1,TRBJ2-1,NA,TGCGCCAGCAGCTCGGGACTAGCGGGTAAGAATGAGCAGTTCTTC,CASSSGLAGKNEQFF
TRBD1,TRBV5-1,TRBJ1-2,NA,TGCGCCAGCAGCCGAGGGACAGAGTGGGTTTTTGGCTATGGCTACACCTTC,CASSRGTEWVFGYGYTF
NA,TRBV11-2,TRBJ1-1,NA,TGTGCCAGCAGCTTAGCGGGAGTGTCTAGGGCTCCAGAAGCTTTCTTT,CASSLAGVSRAPEAFF
TRBD1,TRBV6-1,TRBJ1-5,NA,TGTGCCAGCAGTGAAGGACAGGGTTTGCCCCAGCATTTT,CASSEGQGLPQHF
TRBD1,TRBV6-2/TRBV6-3,TRBJ2-7,once,TGTGCCAGCAGTTACTCGGACAGGGGATCCTACGAGCAGTACTTC,CASSYSDRGSYEQYF
NA,TRBV14,TRBJ2-2,once,TGTGCCAGCAGCCCTGACTTCTGGGGCCTAAACACCGGGGAGCTGTTTTTT,CASSPDFWGLNTGELFF